What follows is one T cell receptor (beta chain) and its context. Its recognized antigen is unknown. The input lacks base qualities; no much larger clone sits a single base away. Whole blood was collected in K2EDTA tubes by collaborating institutions according to the institutions' own protocols. For TCRbeta analysis, collaborators shipped samples as frozen whole blood, isolated PBMCs, or DNA extracted from either of those sample types. TCRbeta CDR3 regions were amplified from genomic DNA using the immunoSEQ Assay, a bias-controlled multiplex PCR. The original pipeline was this. Within the assay, amplification of reference gene primers was used to estimate how many nucleated cells each sample contained. Sequence reads were collapsed and filtered to measure the absolute abundance of every unique TCRbeta CDR3 rearrangement. Productive Simpson clonality was computed per sample as the square root of Simpson's diversity index over productive rearrangements. TCRdb took this table from immuneACCESS and kept in-frame rearrangements with V and J called. Such tables lack part of the clones; where checked against another copy, unresolved V genes explain under half of the gap, and the rest is unexplained. The V and J calls and the clone size are those of that table, but D and trimming were determined from the DNA. A total of some 200,000 clones appear in this sample, around 81% of them only once. Of the sample, around 7.3% falls within the top ten clones.

This record comes from a study of blood T cell repertoires in COVID-19 (dated by TCRdb to 2020 to 2021). Notes on the research overall: Collaborator samples came from the United States, Italy and Spain and covered acute and convalescent phases of COVID-19. A de-identified subject ID, COVID-19 status, age in years and sex were almost always included in the sample metadata. The repertoires were released in a freely available public database intended as a resource for research on the immune response to SARS-CoV-2. Where HLA class I and class II types were available, the types were taken from metadata supplied by the sample provider, not from assay-based typing. The material from the prospective study consisted of cDNA or gDNA derived from T cells, B-cell-depleted T cells, or PBMCs. The samples were drawn from the first 160 participants of the ongoing ImmuneRACE study and from roughly 1,300 subjects provided by 6 global collaborators. Deeply sampled blood TCRbeta repertoires from subjects exposed to, actively infected with, or recovered from COVID-19 were included in the dataset.

Findings and caveats that apply to the study as a whole: Clinical and demographic metadata were provided uncurated, with the amount varying by source and participant.

The CDR3 starts with the cysteine, ends with the phenylalanine, and has 14 residues. The DNA shown is the 42-base CDR3, in frame from base 1. CDR1 SNHLY and CDR2 FYNNEI were looked up in the germline V gene. V and J lose 4 bases and 6 bases, and a span of 16 bases separates them. This clonotype was sampled from a woman aged 70-85 years with acute or convalescent COVID-19. The rearrangement combines TRBV2 with TRBJ2-7, with TRBD2 tentatively as D gene (6 bases match). The sequenced sample was peripheral blood. At the DNA level, the sequence is TGTGCCAGCAGTGGGCGGGGTGCACACCTCGAGCAGTACTTC. This is translated as CASSGRGAHLEQYF.